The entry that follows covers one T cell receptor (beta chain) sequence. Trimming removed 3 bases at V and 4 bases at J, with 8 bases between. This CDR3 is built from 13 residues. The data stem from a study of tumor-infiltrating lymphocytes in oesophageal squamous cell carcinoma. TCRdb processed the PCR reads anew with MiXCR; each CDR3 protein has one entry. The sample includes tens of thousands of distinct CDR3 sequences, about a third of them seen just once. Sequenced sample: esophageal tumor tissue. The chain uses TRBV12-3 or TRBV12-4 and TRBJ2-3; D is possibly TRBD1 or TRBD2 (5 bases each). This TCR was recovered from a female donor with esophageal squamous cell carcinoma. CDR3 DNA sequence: TGTGCCAGCAGTTTTCAGGGAGCAGATACGCAGTATTTT. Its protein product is CASSFQGADTQYF.